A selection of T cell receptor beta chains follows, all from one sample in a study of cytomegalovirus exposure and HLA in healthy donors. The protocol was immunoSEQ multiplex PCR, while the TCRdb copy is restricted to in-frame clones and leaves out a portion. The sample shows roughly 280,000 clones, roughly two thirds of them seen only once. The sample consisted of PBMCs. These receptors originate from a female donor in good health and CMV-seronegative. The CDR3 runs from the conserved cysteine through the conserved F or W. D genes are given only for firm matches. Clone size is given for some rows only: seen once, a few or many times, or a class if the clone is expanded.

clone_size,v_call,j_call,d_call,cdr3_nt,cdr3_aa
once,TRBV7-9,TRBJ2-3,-,TGTGCCAGCATACAGACAGATACGCAGTATTTT,CASIQTDTQYF
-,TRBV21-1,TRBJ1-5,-,TGTGCCAGCAGCACAAGACAGGGCCAGCCCCAGCATTTT,CASSTRQGQPQHF
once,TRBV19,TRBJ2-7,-,TGTGCCAGGGAGGATCCCTTACGTGTTGGGGAGCAGTACTTC,CAREDPLRVGEQYF
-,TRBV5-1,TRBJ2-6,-,TGCGCCAGCAGCGCGACAGCCAGCTCTGGGGCCAACGTCCTGACTTTC,CASSATASSGANVLTF
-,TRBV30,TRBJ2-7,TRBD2,TGTGCCTGGAGTGTAGGGGTAGCGGGGGCCTACGAGCAGTACTTC,CAWSVGVAGAYEQYF
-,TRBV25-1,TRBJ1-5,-,TGTGCCAGACATCTCCGCGGGGGGCTACGCAATCAGCCCCAGCATTTT,CARHLRGGLRNQPQHF
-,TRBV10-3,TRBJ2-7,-,TGTGCCATCAGCCATCAAAGCGGTGGCTCCTACGAGCAGTACTTC,CAISHQSGGSYEQYF
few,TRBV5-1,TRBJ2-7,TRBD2,TGCGCCAGCAGCAGCCGGGACTACCCGACCTACGAGCAGTACTTC,CASSSRDYPTYEQYF
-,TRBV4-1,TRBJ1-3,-,TGCGCCAGCAGGATGACGGGGGAAAGCACCATATATTTT,CASRMTGESTIYF
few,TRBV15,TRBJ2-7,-,TGTGCCACCAGCAGTGGGCTTCTCGGCTACGAGCAGTACTTC,CATSSGLLGYEQYF
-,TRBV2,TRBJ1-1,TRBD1,TGTGCCAGTGGAGACGGGACAGGGGTCACTGAAGCTTTCTTT,CASGDGTGVTEAFF
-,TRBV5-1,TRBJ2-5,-,TGCGCCAGCAGCCCGGGCCAAGAGACCCAGTACTTC,CASSPGQETQYF
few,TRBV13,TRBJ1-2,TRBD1,TGTGCCAGCAGCTTCAGGACAGGGGGGGATGGCTACACCTTC,CASSFRTGGDGYTF
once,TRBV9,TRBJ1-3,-,TGTGCCAGCAGCGTAGTGGGGGCAAGGTCTGGAAACACCATATATTTT,CASSVVGARSGNTIYF
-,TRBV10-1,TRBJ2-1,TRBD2,TGCGCCAGCAGTGACCCTAGCGGGAGGAATGAGCAGTTCTTC,CASSDPSGRNEQFF
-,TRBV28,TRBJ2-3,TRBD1,TGTGCCAGCACCGGGACAGCTAGCACAGATACGCAGTATTTT,CASTGTASTDTQYF
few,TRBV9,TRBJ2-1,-,TGTGCCAGCAGCCATTTCCCTATATATTGGAGCGGAACTTACAATGAGCAGTTCTTC,CASSHFPIYWSGTYNEQFF
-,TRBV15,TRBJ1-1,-,TGTGCCACCAGCAGAGATGTGGGGAGCACTGAAGCTTTCTTT,CATSRDVGSTEAFF
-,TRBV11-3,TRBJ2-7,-,TGTGCCAGCAGCTCCTCTTTTGTGCCTAATTCCTACGAGCAGTACTTC,CASSSSFVPNSYEQYF
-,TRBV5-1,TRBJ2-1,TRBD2,TGCGCCAGCAGCTGGACTAGCGGAGACTACAATGAGCAGTTCTTC,CASSWTSGDYNEQFF
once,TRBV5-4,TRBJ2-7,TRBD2,TGTGCCAGCAGTGAAAAGACTAGCGGCCCCTACGAGCAGTACTTC,CASSEKTSGPYEQYF
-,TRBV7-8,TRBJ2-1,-,TGTGCCAGCAGCTTCTTCCGGGGAAGCTCCTACAATGAGCAGTTCTTC,CASSFFRGSSYNEQFF
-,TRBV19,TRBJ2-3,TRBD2,TGTGCCAGTAATACAGCGGGAGAGGTGACAGATACGCAGTATTTT,CASNTAGEVTDTQYF
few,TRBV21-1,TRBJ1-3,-,TGTGCCAGCAGCACCTCCACCGGGAGCTATGGCGGAAACACCATATATTTT,CASSTSTGSYGGNTIYF
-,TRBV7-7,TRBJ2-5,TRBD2,TGTGCTAGCAGCCTTAGCGGGAGAGAGACCCAGTACTTC,CASSLSGRETQYF
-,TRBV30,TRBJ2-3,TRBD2,TGTGCCTGGAGAGAAGTTAGCGGGAGGTTACCGCAGTATTTT,CAWREVSGRLPQYF
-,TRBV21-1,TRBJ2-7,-,TGTGCCAGCAGCAATCTAGACAGGTCCTACGAGCAGTACTTC,CASSNLDRSYEQYF
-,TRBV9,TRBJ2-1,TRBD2,TGTGCCAGCAGCGTAGCTGGGGCTAGCGGGAATGAGCAGTTCTTC,CASSVAGASGNEQFF
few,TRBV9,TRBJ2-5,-,TGTGCCAGCAGCGTAGGATCTAGGGGGAAGGAGACCCAGTACTTC,CASSVGSRGKETQYF
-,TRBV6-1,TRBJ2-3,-,TGTGCCAGCAGTGAAGCGAGGCCCACAGATACGCAGTATTTT,CASSEARPTDTQYF
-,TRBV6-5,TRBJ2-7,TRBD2,TGTGCCAGCAGTTTACTAGCGGGAGACTACGAGCAGTACTTC,CASSLLAGDYEQYF
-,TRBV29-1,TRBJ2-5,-,TGCAGCGTTGTACAGACCCAAGAGACCCAGTACTTC,CSVVQTQETQYF
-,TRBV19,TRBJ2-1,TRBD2,TGTGCCAGTAGTCCGAGAGCGGGACGGTCCTACAATGAGCAGTTCTTC,CASSPRAGRSYNEQFF
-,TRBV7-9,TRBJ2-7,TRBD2,TGTGCCAGCAGCCCCGCCCCAAGCGGGAGCTACGAGCAGTACTTC,CASSPAPSGSYEQYF
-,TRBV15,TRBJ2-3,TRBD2,TGTGCCACCAGCTCCGGAAAGACTAGCGGGAGATGGTATACGCAGTATTTT,CATSSGKTSGRWYTQYF
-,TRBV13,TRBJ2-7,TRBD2,TGTGCCAGCAGCCTAAAACGGACTAGCGGAAGGGACGAGCAGTACTTC,CASSLKRTSGRDEQYF
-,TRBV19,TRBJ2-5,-,TGTGCCAGCCAGGGGGGAGGAGAGACCCAGTACTTC,CASQGGGETQYF
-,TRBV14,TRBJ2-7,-,TGTGCCAGCAGCCAAGTAGTAGCGTCGTTCTACGAGCAGTACTTC,CASSQVVASFYEQYF
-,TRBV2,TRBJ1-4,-,TGTGCCAGCACGGTCCGGGGGGGAGGAGCTAATGAAAAACTGTTTTTT,CASTVRGGGANEKLFF
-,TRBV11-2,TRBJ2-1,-,TGTGCCAGCAGCTTAAGACTCGATGAGCAGTTCTTC,CASSLRLDEQFF
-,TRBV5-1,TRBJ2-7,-,TGCGCCAGCAGCCTGGGGGACACCAAACGGGACGAGCAGTACTTC,CASSLGDTKRDEQYF
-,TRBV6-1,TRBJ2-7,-,TGTGCCAGCAACACAGGGGAGGCTCTCTACGAGCAGTACTTC,CASNTGEALYEQYF
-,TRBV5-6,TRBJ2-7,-,TGTGCCAGCAGCCCGGACAAGACCTACGAGCAGTACTTC,CASSPDKTYEQYF
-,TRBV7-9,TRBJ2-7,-,TGTGCCAGCAGCTTAGCGAGGCAGGGTCAAGCCGAGCAGTACTTC,CASSLARQGQAEQYF
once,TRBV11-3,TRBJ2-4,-,TGTGCCAGCAGCCCAGGGAGACAGGTCTCCATTCAGTACTTC,CASSPGRQVSIQYF
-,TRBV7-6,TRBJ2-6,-,TGTGCCAGCAGCCGAACAGCTTTATCTGGGGCCAACGTCCTGACTTTC,CASSRTALSGANVLTF
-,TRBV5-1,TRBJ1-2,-,TGCGCCAGCAGCTTGACAAACACCGGGGATGGCTACACCTTC,CASSLTNTGDGYTF
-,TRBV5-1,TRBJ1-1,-,TGCGCCAGCATCGGCGGAGTCGAAGCTTTCTTT,CASIGGVEAFF
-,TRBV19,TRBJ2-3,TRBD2,TGTGCCAGTAATCGGGCGGGAGCACTCGCAGATACGCAGTATTTT,CASNRAGALADTQYF